This TCR beta chain was recovered during a study of control samples from healthy donors and cancer patients. Using immunoSEQ multiplex PCR, the repertoire was profiled, and TCRdb retains in-frame clones only, with some absent. Among some 120,000 clones listed, 88% were seen once. This clone was recorded only once. Sample: blood. This receptor was identified in a woman aged 70-85 years in good health.

In DNA form, the CDR3 reads TGCGCCAGCAGCCCGGATAGACAGAGCGATACGCAGTATTTT. Residues: CASSPDRQSDTQYF. This chain links TRBV5-1 with TRBJ2-3; TRBD1 might be the D (5 bases). This CDR3 region has 14 residues. Trimming stripped 4 bases from V and 6 bases from J, with 15 bases between. In germline, CDR1 is SGHRS, CDR2 YFSETQ. Combining the CDR3 with reference TRBV5-1 and TRBJ2-3 gives the whole variable domain KAGVTQTPRYLIKTRGQQVTLSCSPISGHRSVSWYQQTPGQGLQFLFEYFSETQRNKGNFPGRFSGRQFSNSRSEMNVSTLELGDSALYLCASSPDRQSDTQYFGPGTRLTVL.